The 21 T cell receptor beta chains reported below all come from one sample, sequenced in a study of T-cell memory formation after mild COVID-19. From the 5' RACE reads, TCRdb called clonotypes with MiXCR, one entry per CDR3 protein. The sample consists of roughly 580,000 distinct CDR3 sequences, roughly 18% of them appearing once. The sample taken for sequencing was PBMCs or a T cell subset sorted from them (not recorded which). The receptor set was obtained from an adult woman who had mild COVID-19 (a few samples of this study predate the infection). Cell type and time point are not known.

This clonotype occurred many times. This sequence joins TRBV27 and TRBJ2-5; D is undetermined. The germline gives CDR1 MNHEY, CDR2 SMNVEV (reference sequence). The germline V and J ends were trimmed by 4 bases and 1 base, with 16 bases remaining between them. There are 16 residues in the CDR3. CDR3 protein: CASSSQFQLPQETQYF. DNA for the CDR3: TGTGCCAGCAGTTCCCAGTTTCAGCTACCCCAAGAGACCCAGTACTTC.

The CDR3 bases are TGTGCCAGCAGACCTCGTCTATCGGGGACTCTAAAATACGAGCAGTACTTC. It is translated as CASRPRLSGTLKYEQYF. The V and J genes are TRBV7-3 and TRBJ2-7; a weak D match, TRBD2 (6 bases). Trimming took 6 bases from V and 4 from J, leaving 25 bases between them. The CDR3 has 17 residues. The V gene's germline CDR1 is SGHTA and CDR2 FQGTGA.

The chain is built from TRBV9 and TRBJ1-1; D is perhaps TRBD1 (5 bases). CDR1 and CDR2 from the germline V gene are SGDLS and YYNGEE. The CDR3 spans 17 residues. Trimming stripped 3 bases from V and 0 bases from J, with 18 bases between. Here the CDR3 reads CASSAWGVRNVNTEAFF. The DNA of the CDR3 is TGTGCCAGCAGCGCCTGGGGGGTCAGAAACGTGAACACTGAAGCTTTCTTT.

There are a few counts of this clonotype. This chain links TRBV7-3 with TRBJ2-5, with D tentatively TRBD2 (6 bases). Germline CDR1 SGHTA, CDR2 FQGTGA. The CDR3 is 15 residues long. V was cut by 1 base and J by 1 base, with 10 bases left in between. The CDR3 spells CASSLIGGTQETQYF. For the CDR3, the DNA is TGTGCCAGCAGCTTAATCGGGGGAACCCAAGAGACCCAGTACTTC.

V usage is TRBV5-1 and J usage is TRBJ2-7; 9 bases agree with TRBD1. CDR3 length equals 15 residues. Germline CDR1 reads SGHRS; CDR2 reads YFSETQ. V lost 4 bases and J lost 2; bases outside the gene matches: 7. This chain's CDR3 is CASSRDRDFPYEQYF. The CDR3 nucleotides are TGCGCCAGCAGCCGGGACAGGGACTTCCCCTACGAGCAGTACTTC.

J is TRBJ2-3 and V is TRBV15, with 9 bases identical to TRBD2. J was trimmed by 5 bases and V by 2 bases; bases with no gene match: 11. The CDR3 covers 17 residues. Germline V CDR1 and CDR2: LNHNV, YYDKDF (reference sequence). The CDR3 is CATSRSGGGRALDTQYF. The CDR3 DNA reads TGTGCCACCAGCAGATCGGGCGGCGGGAGGGCCTTAGATACGCAGTATTTT.

The sample holds a few counts of this clonotype. The chain links TRBV30 to TRBJ2-1; the match to TRBD2 covers 7 bases. Trimming took 5 bases from V and 6 from J; bases not matched to a gene: 7. The CDR3 length is 13 residues. Germline assignment: CDR1 GTSNPN and CDR2 SVGIG (reference sequence). The CDR3 spells CAWWDYLANEQFF. The DNA of the CDR3 is TGTGCCTGGTGGGACTACCTCGCCAATGAGCAGTTCTTC.

This clonotype was counted ten times or more. The CDR3 DNA reads TGTGCCAGCAGCTTAGCGGGCCTACTAGCGGGAGGGCCGCGAGATACGCAGTATTTT. It yields the protein CASSLAGLLAGGPRDTQYF. The chain combines TRBV7-9 with TRBJ2-3, with TRBD2 identical over 13 bases. CDR1 is SEHNR and CDR2 is FQNEAQ in the germline V gene (reference sequence). This CDR3 region has 19 residues. The J segment lost 5 bases and the V segment lost 0 bases, leaving 11 bases of the junction unmatched.

CDR3 loop: CASSHGQGYGYTF. The CDR3 DNA sequence: TGTGCCAGCAGCCATGGACAGGGCTATGGCTACACCTTC. This chain connects TRBV7-2 to TRBJ1-2; the match to TRBD1 covers 8 bases. Germline V CDR1 and CDR2: SGHTA, FQGNSA. With V trimmed by 5 bases and J by 4 bases, 3 bases remained unmatched. CDR3 size: 13 residues.

The CDR3 region has the DNA TGTGCCAGCAGCTATGGTCTGAGCTCCTACGAGCAGTACTTC. It codes for CASSYGLSSYEQYF. The chain recombines TRBV3-1 with TRBJ2-7; D uncertain. Germline V gene lookup returns CDR1 LGHDT and CDR2 YNNKEL (reference sequence). The ends were cut back, 5 bases at V and 0 bases at J, with 11 bases in the middle. The CDR3 is 14 amino acids.

The sample holds a few counts of this clonotype. This rearrangement joins TRBV29-1 to TRBJ2-3, with no clear D. CDR1 is SQVTM, CDR2 ANQGSEA, per germline. This CDR3 is built from 11 residues. V was trimmed by 6 bases and J by 2 bases, leaving 6 bases between them. The CDR3 reads CSVSITDTQYF. Written as DNA, the CDR3 is TGCAGCGTCTCTATCACAGATACGCAGTATTTT.

In its sample, this clonotype was seen many times. CDR3 sequence: CASSLDGTTTDTQYF. The CDR3 region has the DNA TGTGCCAGCAGTTTGGACGGAACAACCACAGATACGCAGTATTTT. V and J are TRBV12-3 or TRBV12-4 and TRBJ2-3; the D is unclear. This CDR3 is 15 amino acids long. The V and J ends lost 3 bases and 2 bases respectively, with 12 bases between them.

V is TRBV4-2 and J is TRBJ2-3; TRBD2 aligns across 8 bases. CDR3 length: 16 amino acids. Germline CDR1 and CDR2: LGHNA and YNFKEQ. Losses at the gene ends were 0 bases for V and 2 bases for J; bases not matched to a gene: 4. CDR3 nucleotide sequence: TGTGCCAGCAGCCAAGATTCAGCGGGGGTCACAGATACGCAGTATTTT. Translated, it gives CASSQDSAGVTDTQYF.

This clonotype turned up a few times. The genes are TRBV10-3 and TRBJ1-1; D is possibly TRBD1 (5 bases). CDR1 and CDR2 from the germline V gene are ENHRY and SYGVKD. Trimming shortened V by 6 bases and J by 4 bases, and 12 bases separated the two germline ends. This CDR3 is 13 amino acids long. In DNA form, the CDR3 reads TGTGCCATCAGGACCGTGGGGCCCACTGAAGCTTTCTTT. Amino acids: CAIRTVGPTEAFF.

This clonotype was counted many times. The CDR3 DNA is TGTGCCAGCAGCGCGCGACTCACAACTAATGAAAAACTGTTTTTT. Encoded protein: CASSARLTTNEKLFF. The chain combines TRBV7-9 with TRBJ1-4; D uncertain. The CDR3 runs 15 residues. Germline CDR1 SEHNR, CDR2 FQNEAQ (reference sequence). V lost 5 bases to trimming and J lost 0 bases, with 10 bases between them.

V is TRBV4-3 and J is TRBJ2-7; 7 nucleotides line up with TRBD2. From germline, CDR1 is LGHNA and CDR2 YSLEER. The CDR3 length is 14 residues. V shed 4 bases and J 2 bases; nucleotides not matched to a gene: 5. CDR3 sequence reads: CASSPSSGPYEQYF. CDR3 nucleotide sequence: TGCGCCAGCAGCCCCTCTAGCGGCCCCTACGAGCAGTACTTC.

The rearrangement uses TRBV6-5 and TRBJ1-2; 8 nucleotides line up with TRBD1. Per germline, CDR1 MNHEY and CDR2 SVGAGI. CDR3 length: 14 amino acids. V dropped 6 bases and J dropped 7; count of bases not matched to a gene: 10. The DNA of the CDR3 is TGTGCCAGCAGACAACCGGACAGGGTTGGTGGCTACACCTTC. It codes for CASRQPDRVGGYTF.

This clonotype has only a few counts. This sequence joins TRBV12-3 or TRBV12-4 and TRBJ1-2; D is perhaps TRBD1 (5 bases). The CDR3 has 12 amino acids. V lost 3 bases and J lost 10, with 12 bases in between. CDR3 in DNA: TGTGCCAGCAGTTTGAACCAGGGATTCTACACCTTC. This encodes CASSLNQGFYTF.

This clonotype has a single count. The genes are TRBV20-1 and TRBJ2-7, with TRBD1 as a possible D gene (6 bases). This CDR3 is built from 10 residues. V lost 6 bases, J lost 8 bases, and 11 bases lay in between. The germline CDR1 and CDR2 sequences are DFQATT and SNEGSKA (reference sequence). CDR3 DNA: TGCAGTGCGTACAGGGAGAAGCAGTACTTC. Translating it yields CSAYREKQYF.

This clonotype appeared a few times. The chain couples TRBV12-3 or TRBV12-4 to TRBJ2-6; 8 positions agree with TRBD1. V lost 2 bases, J lost 0 bases, and 9 bases stayed unmatched. CDR3 length: 19 amino acids. CDR3 residues: CASSLYDRGLSSGANVLTF. In nucleotides, the CDR3 is TGTGCCAGCAGTTTATACGACAGGGGCCTGAGCTCTGGGGCCAACGTCCTGACTTTC.

This rearrangement joins TRBV11-2 to TRBJ2-7, with TRBD1 matching 9 bases. The V gene end was trimmed by 5 bases and the J gene end by 5 bases; junction bases not matched to a gene: 10. CDR1 and CDR2 from the germline V gene are SGHAT and FQNNGV. The CDR3 has 15 residues. CDR3 region: CASSIVRDRVHEQYF. CDR3 in DNA: TGTGCCAGCAGCATTGTCCGGGACAGGGTCCACGAGCAGTACTTC.